The 18 T cell receptor beta chains below were found in one sample sequenced in a study of Graves' ophthalmopathy and Graves' hyperthyroidism. Amplified TCR beta CDR3 regions were obtained using RNA transcripts as template. The first round was an RT-PCR with HTBI primers, and the second round was a multiplex PCR. In TCRdb, the multiplex PCR reads were re-called with MiXCR into one record per CDR3 protein. The sample has hundreds of thousands of distinct CDR3 sequences; more than 40% are singletons. Sequenced sample: peripheral blood. Source of these receptors: an adult man with Graves' ophthalmopathy.

As regards this clonotype: The junction and the germline gene differ at one end; a read error may be behind it. The chain is built from TRBV19 and TRBJ1-4, with TRBD1 matching over 9 bases. The CDR3 covers 16 residues. Germline V gene data show CDR1 as LNHDA and CDR2 as SQIVND (reference sequence). The CDR3 region is CASSTLQGARIEKLLF. The CDR3 DNA follows: TGTGCCAGTAGTACCCTACAGGGGGCGAGGATTGAAAAACTGCTTTTT.

This clonotype occurred many times. This chain links TRBV27 with TRBJ1-6; TRBD1 matches 9 bases. V trimming: 5 bases; J trimming: 9 bases; junction bases outside the gene matches: 8. Germline V CDR1 and CDR2: MNHEY, SMNVEV (reference sequence). The CDR3 length is 15 residues. CDR3 DNA: TGTGCCAGCAGTCCCCGGACAGGGGTGGGTTCACCCCTCCACTTT. Residues: CASSPRTGVGSPLHF.

The CDR3 is CSAPPRQGKMNTEAFF. CDR3 bases: TGCAGTGCTCCTCCCCGCCAGGGGAAAATGAACACTGAAGCTTTCTTT. The chain uses TRBV20-1 and TRBJ1-1; D might be TRBD1 (6 bases). The ends were cut back, 5 bases at V and 0 bases at J, with 19 bases in the middle. Germline CDR1 and CDR2: DFQATT and SNEGSKA (reference sequence). This CDR3 has 16 residues.

This clonotype was recorded many times. V is TRBV19 and J is TRBJ1-5; possibly TRBD1 for D (5 bases). V was shortened by 5 bases and J by 2 bases, with 13 bases between the two germline ends. The CDR3 loop spans 15 amino acids. The V gene's germline CDR1 is LNHDA and CDR2 SQIVND (reference sequence). CDR3 sequence: CASSRQGPGNQPQHF. CDR3 DNA sequence: TGTGCCAGTAGTCGGCAGGGTCCGGGCAATCAGCCCCAGCATTTT.

As for this clonotype: This may be a read error: a much more frequent sequence differs by one nucleotide. The chain has TRBV7-2 and TRBJ1-2; D uncertain. CDR3 size: 16 residues. Germline lookup yields CDR1 SGHTA and CDR2 FQGNSA. Trimming shortened V by 0 bases and J by 6 bases, and 17 bases separated the two germline ends. CDR3 DNA: TGTGCCAGCAGCTTAGCGCCGGCAGATCCAAGACATGGCTACACCTTC. It encodes CASSLAPADPRHGYTF.

This clonotype was seen ten or more times. This sequence joins TRBV19 and TRBJ1-5; D is unresolved. Trimming took off 7 bases at V and 0 bases at J, with 13 bases between the two ends. The CDR3 runs to 15 residues. In germline, CDR1 is LNHDA, CDR2 SQIVND (reference sequence). The CDR3 sequence: CASTAGHYSNQPQHF. The CDR3 DNA follows: TGTGCCAGTACCGCAGGTCACTATAGCAATCAGCCCCAGCATTTT. The complete variable domain, with remaining parts taken from reference TRBV19 and TRBJ1-5, reads DGGITQSPKYLFRKEGQNVTLSCEQNLNHDAMYWYRQDPGQGLRLIYYSQIVNDFQKGDIAEGYSVSREKKESFPLTVTSAQKNPTAFYLCASTAGHYSNQPQHFGDGTRLSIL.

At least ten counts were recorded for this clonotype. The V gene is TRBV2, the J gene TRBJ1-6; no clear D gene. The germline gives CDR1 SNHLY, CDR2 FYNNEI. The CDR3 spans 13 residues. V was shortened by 5 bases and J by 10 bases, with 12 bases between the two germline ends. CDR3 nucleotide sequence: TGTGCCAGCAGTCCCTCCGGAGCCTCACCCCTCCACTTT. It is translated as CASSPSGASPLHF.

V gene TRBV10-3 combines with J gene TRBJ1-1, with 9 bases that match TRBD1. The CDR3 contains 14 residues. Germline assignment: CDR1 ENHRY and CDR2 SYGVKD. V shed 8 bases and J 5 bases; nucleotides not matched to a gene: 9. CDR3 region: CAIGGQGSWTEAFF. CDR3 bases: TGTGCCATCGGGGGACAGGGCAGTTGGACTGAAGCTTTCTTT.

This clonotype was seen ten or more times. This chain links TRBV19 with TRBJ2-6; D uncertain. Germline CDR1 and CDR2: LNHDA and SQIVND (reference sequence). This CDR3 comprises 14 residues. Trimming removed 8 bases at V and 0 bases at J, with 8 bases between. The CDR3 bases are TGTGCCAGTGCTCAGAGCTCTGGGGCCAACGTCCTGACTTTC. Protein sequence: CASAQSSGANVLTF.

This clonotype was recorded a few times. The chain has TRBV5-5 and TRBJ2-7, with D perhaps given as TRBD1 or TRBD2 (7 bases each). Per germline, CDR1 SGHKS and CDR2 YYEKEE (reference sequence). CDR3 size: 15 residues. Trimming removed 0 bases from V and 3 bases from J, with 13 bases in between. CDR3 sequence: CASSLARGGGYEQYF. The CDR3 bases are TGTGCCAGCAGCTTGGCCAGGGGGGGCGGCTACGAGCAGTACTTC.

This sequence joins TRBV19 and TRBJ1-5, with TRBD1 identical over 10 bases. CDR1 LNHDA and CDR2 SQIVND come from the germline V gene (reference sequence). The ends lost 4 bases at V and 6 bases at J; junction bases unmatched: 6. CDR3 size: 15 residues. CDR3 residues: CASSKGQGGPQPQHF. Written as DNA, the CDR3 is TGTGCCAGTAGTAAAGGACAGGGGGGGCCTCAGCCCCAGCATTTT.

This clonotype was seen at least ten times. This rearrangement joins TRBV7-6 to TRBJ1-1; no definite D call. Germline CDR1 is SGHVS and CDR2 is FNYEAQ. Between the trimmed V and J ends, which lost 0 bases and 5 bases, there was a span of 13 bases. The CDR3 has 15 amino acids. The DNA for the CDR3 is TGTGCCAGCAGCTTAGCGAAGGGTGGGCATACTGAAGCTTTCTTT. Translated, it gives CASSLAKGGHTEAFF.

CDR3 sequence reads: CAISGLQGAGYTF. In DNA form, the CDR3 reads TGTGCCATCAGTGGCCTACAGGGGGCGGGCTACACCTTC. The chain employs TRBV10-3 and TRBJ1-2, with TRBD1 matching 9 bases. In germline, CDR1 is ENHRY, CDR2 SYGVKD. With V trimmed by 4 bases and J by 8 bases, 5 bases remained unmatched. The CDR3 runs 13 residues.

This clonotype was observed a single time. This may arise from a read error, as a much more abundant clone is one base away. V usage is TRBV11-2 and J usage is TRBJ2-2, with D hard to call. V was cut by 10 bases and J by 4 bases, with 13 bases left in between. The CDR3 has 13 residues. Per the germline V gene, CDR1 is SGHAT and CDR2 is FQNNGV. The CDR3 sequence is CATTTPSTGELFF. The CDR3 DNA is TGTGCCACCACCACGCCCAGCACCGGGGAGCTGTTTTTT.

The V call is TRBV14, the J call TRBJ2-2, with 10 bases matching TRBD1. The CDR3 is 17 residues long. Trimming cost V 3 bases and J 4 bases; bases outside gene matches: 8. In germline, CDR1 is SGHDN, CDR2 FVKESK. In nucleotides, the CDR3 is TGTGCCAGCAGCCAGCTCGACAGGGGGCGCGTCACCGGGGAGCTGTTTTTT. It is translated as CASSQLDRGRVTGELFF.

The rearrangement joins TRBV9 to TRBJ1-6; D is undetermined. Trimming left V 4 bases short and J 2 bases short, with 25 bases between. This CDR3 region has 20 residues. The germline V gene has CDR1 SGDLS and CDR2 YYNGEE. CDR3 sequence: CASSQDLATGSGTYNSPLHF. The CDR3 DNA reads TGTGCCAGCAGCCAAGATCTGGCCACCGGATCTGGCACCTATAATTCACCCCTCCACTTT.

The table lists this clonotype with many counts. The chain recombines TRBV10-3 with TRBJ2-5; D assignment may be TRBD1 or TRBD2 (5 bases each). CDR3 length: 16 amino acids. Germline assignment: CDR1 ENHRY and CDR2 SYGVKD. Trimming removed 0 bases from V and 1 base from J, with 12 bases in between. The CDR3 DNA reads as TGTGCCATCAGTGAGTCCGTGGGACGGCGCCAAGAGACCCAGTACTTC. Encoded protein: CAISESVGRRQETQYF.

This clonotype was observed many times. The gene calls are TRBV10-3 and TRBJ1-2, with a possible D match to TRBD1 (5 bases). Germline V CDR1 and CDR2: ENHRY, SYGVKD. This CDR3 is 11 amino acids long. Trimming shortened V by 3 bases and J by 7 bases, and 6 bases separated the two germline ends. In nucleotides, the CDR3 is TGTGCCATCAGTGATCAGGGTGGCTACACCTTC. Its translation is CAISDQGGYTF.